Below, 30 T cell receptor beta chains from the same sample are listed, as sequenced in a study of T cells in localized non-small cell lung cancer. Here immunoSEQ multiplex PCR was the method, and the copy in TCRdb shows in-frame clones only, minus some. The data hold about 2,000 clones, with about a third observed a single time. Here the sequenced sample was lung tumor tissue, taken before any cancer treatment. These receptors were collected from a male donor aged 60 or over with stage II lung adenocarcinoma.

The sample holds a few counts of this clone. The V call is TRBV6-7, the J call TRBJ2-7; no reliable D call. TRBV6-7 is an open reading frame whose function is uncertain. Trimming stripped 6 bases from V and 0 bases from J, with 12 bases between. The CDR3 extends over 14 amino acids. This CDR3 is CASRAGRHSYEQYF. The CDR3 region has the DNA TGTGCCAGCAGGGCTGGGCGCCACTCCTACGAGCAGTACTTC.

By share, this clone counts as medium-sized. DNA for the CDR3: TGTGCCAGCAGTTACACGCAGGGGGCCGGTGAGCAGTACTTC. This translates into CASSYTQGAGEQYF. The chain combines TRBV6-8 with TRBJ2-7; 8 bases are a match to TRBD1. The V gene's germline CDR1 is MNHGY and CDR2 SAAAGT. CDR3 length: 14 amino acids. Germline trimming cut 2 bases from V and 7 bases from J; bases unmatched to any gene: 7.

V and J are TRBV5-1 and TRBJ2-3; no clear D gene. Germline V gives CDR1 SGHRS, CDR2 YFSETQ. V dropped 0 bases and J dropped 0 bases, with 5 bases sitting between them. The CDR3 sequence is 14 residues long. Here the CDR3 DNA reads TGCGCCAGCAGCTTGGGGCAGAGCACAGATACGCAGTATTTT. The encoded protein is CASSLGQSTDTQYF.

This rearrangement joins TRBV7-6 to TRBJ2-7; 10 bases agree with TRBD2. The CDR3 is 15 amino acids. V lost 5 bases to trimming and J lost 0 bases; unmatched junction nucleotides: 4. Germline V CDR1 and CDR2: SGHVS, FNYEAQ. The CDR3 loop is CASSRTSGTSYEQYF. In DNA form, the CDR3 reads TGTGCCAGCAGCCGGACTAGCGGTACCTCCTACGAGCAGTACTTC. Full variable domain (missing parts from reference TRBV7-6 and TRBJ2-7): GAGVSQSPRYKVTKRGQDVALRCDPISGHVSLYWYRQALGQGPEFLTYFNYEAQQDKSGLPNDRFSAERPEGSISTLTIQRTEQRDSAMYRCASSRTSGTSYEQYFGPGTRLTVT.

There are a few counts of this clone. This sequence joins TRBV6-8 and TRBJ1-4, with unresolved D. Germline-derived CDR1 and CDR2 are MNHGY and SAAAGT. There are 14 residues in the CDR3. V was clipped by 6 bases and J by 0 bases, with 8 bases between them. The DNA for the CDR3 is TGTGCCAGCAGGGACGCGACAACTAATGAAAAACTGTTTTTT. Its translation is CASRDATTNEKLFF.

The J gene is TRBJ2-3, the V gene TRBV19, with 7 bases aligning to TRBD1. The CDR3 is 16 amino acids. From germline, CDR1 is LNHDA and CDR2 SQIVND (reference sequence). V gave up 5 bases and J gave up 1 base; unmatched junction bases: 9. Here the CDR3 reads CASSSRDRGGTDTQYF. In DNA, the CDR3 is TGTGCCAGTAGTTCCCGGGACAGAGGCGGCACAGATACGCAGTATTTT. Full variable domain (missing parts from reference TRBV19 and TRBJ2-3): DGGITQSPKYLFRKEGQNVTLSCEQNLNHDAMYWYRQDPGQGLRLIYYSQIVNDFQKGDIAEGYSVSREKKESFPLTVTSAQKNPTAFYLCASSSRDRGGTDTQYFGPGTRLTVL.

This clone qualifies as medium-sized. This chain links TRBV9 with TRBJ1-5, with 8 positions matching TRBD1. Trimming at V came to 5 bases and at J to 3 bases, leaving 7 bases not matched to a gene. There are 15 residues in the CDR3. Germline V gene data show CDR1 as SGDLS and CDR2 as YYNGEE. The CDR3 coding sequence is TGTGCCAGCAGACCCGGGACAGGCTACAATCAGCCCCAGCATTTT. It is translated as CASRPGTGYNQPQHF.

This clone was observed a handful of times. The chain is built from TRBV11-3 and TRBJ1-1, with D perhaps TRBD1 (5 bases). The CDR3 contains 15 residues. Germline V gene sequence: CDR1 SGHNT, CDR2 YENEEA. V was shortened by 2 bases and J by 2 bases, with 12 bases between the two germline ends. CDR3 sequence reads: CASSLSARGNTEAFF. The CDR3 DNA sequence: TGTGCCAGCAGCTTATCAGCAAGGGGAAACACTGAAGCTTTCTTT.

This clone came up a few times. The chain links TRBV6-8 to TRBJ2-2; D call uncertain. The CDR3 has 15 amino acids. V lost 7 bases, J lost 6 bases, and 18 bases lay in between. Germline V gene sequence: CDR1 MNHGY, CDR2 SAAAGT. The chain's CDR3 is CASITSSNGAGELFF. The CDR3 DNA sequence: TGTGCCAGCATAACAAGCTCCAATGGGGCCGGGGAGCTGTTTTTT.

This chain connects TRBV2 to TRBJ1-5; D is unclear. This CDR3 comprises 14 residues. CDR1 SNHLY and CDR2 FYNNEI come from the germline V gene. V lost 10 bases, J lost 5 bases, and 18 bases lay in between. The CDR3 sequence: CATSQNVGYQPQHF. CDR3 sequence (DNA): TGTGCCACTTCCCAAAACGTCGGGTATCAGCCCCAGCATTTT.

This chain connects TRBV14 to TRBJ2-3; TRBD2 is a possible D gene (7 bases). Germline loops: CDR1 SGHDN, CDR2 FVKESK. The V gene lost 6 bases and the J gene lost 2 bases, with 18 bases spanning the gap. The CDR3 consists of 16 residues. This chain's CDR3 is CASRPPGGAITDTQYF. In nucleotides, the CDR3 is TGTGCCAGCAGACCCCCTGGGGGGGCCATCACAGATACGCAGTATTTT.

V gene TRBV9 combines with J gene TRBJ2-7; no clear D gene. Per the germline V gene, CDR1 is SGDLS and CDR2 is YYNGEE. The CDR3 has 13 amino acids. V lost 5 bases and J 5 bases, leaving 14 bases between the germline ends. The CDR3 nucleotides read TGTGCCAGCAGTTTAGGGCAATCCGACGAGCAGTACTTC. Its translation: CASSLGQSDEQYF.

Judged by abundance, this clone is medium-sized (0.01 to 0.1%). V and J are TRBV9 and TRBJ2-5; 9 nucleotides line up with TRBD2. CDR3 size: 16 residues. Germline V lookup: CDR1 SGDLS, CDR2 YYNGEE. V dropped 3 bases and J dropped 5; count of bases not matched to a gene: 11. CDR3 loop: CASSGTAGGHLETQYF. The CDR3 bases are TGTGCCAGCAGCGGTACAGCGGGAGGCCATCTGGAGACCCAGTACTTC.

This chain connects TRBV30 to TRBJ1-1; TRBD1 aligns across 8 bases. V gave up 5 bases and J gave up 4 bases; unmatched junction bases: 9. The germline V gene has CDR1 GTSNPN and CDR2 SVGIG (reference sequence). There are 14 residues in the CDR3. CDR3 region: CAWDGDRRSTEAFF. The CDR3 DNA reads TGTGCCTGGGACGGGGACAGGAGAAGCACTGAAGCTTTCTTT.

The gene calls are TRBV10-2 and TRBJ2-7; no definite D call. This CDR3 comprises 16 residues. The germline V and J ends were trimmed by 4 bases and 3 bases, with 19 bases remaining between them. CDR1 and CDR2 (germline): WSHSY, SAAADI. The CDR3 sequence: CASSGGTVSWGYEQYF. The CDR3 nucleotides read TGCGCCAGCAGTGGAGGTACAGTTTCTTGGGGCTACGAGCAGTACTTC.

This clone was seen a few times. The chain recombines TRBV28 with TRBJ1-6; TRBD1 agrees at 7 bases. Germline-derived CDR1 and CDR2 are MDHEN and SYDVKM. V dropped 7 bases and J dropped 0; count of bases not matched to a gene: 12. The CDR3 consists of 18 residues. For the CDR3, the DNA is TGTGCCAGCAACACCATCGGACAGGCCAGCTCCTATAATTCACCCCTCCACTTT. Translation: CASNTIGQASSYNSPLHF. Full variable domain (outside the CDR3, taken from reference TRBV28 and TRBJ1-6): DVKVTQSSRYLVKRTGEKVFLECVQDMDHENMFWYRQDPGLGLRLIYFSYDVKMKEKGDIPEGYSVSREKKERFSLILESASTNQTSMYLCASNTIGQASSYNSPLHFGNGTRLTVT.

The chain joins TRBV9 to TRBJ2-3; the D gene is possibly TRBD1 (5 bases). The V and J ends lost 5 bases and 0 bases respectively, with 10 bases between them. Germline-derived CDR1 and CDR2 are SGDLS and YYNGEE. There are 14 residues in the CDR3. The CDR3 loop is CASSEAGSTDTQYF. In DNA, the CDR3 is TGTGCCAGCAGTGAGGCAGGGAGCACAGATACGCAGTATTTT.

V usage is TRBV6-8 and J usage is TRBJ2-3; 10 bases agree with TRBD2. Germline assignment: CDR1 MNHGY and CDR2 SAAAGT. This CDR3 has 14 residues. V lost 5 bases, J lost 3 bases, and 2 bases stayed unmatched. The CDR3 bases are TGTGCCAGCAGTGGAGCGGGAGGGACAGATACGCAGTATTTT. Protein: CASSGAGGTDTQYF.

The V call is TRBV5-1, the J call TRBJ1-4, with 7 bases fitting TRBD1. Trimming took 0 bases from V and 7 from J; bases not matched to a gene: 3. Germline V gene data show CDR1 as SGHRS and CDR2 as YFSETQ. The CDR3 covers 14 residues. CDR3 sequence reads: CASSLGQGGEKLFF. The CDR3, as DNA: TGCGCCAGCAGCTTGGGACAGGGCGGTGAAAAACTGTTTTTT.

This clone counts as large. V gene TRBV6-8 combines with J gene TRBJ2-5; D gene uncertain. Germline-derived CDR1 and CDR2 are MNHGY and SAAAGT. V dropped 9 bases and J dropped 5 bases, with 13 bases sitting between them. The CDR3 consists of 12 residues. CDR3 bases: TGTGCCAGGGACCAGATGTGTGAGACCCAGTACTTC. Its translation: CARDQMCETQYF.

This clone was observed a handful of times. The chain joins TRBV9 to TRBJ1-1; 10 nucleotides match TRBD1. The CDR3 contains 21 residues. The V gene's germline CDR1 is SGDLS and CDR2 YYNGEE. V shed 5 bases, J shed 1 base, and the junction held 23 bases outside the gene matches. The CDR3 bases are TGTGCCAGCAGACCCAGTAGTCTCCAGGGACAGGGGAGAAGAGCGAACACTGAAGCTTTCTTT. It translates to CASRPSSLQGQGRRANTEAFF.

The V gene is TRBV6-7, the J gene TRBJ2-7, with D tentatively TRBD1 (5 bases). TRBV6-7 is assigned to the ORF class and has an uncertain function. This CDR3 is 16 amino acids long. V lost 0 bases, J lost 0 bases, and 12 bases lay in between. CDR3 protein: CASSYSLKGPSYEQYF. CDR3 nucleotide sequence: TGTGCCAGCAGTTACTCGCTTAAGGGGCCCTCCTACGAGCAGTACTTC.

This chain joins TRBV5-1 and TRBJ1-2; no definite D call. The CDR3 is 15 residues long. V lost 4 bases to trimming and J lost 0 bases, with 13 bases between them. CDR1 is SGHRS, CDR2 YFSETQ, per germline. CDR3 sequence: CASSHKMGANYGYTF. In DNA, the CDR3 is TGCGCCAGCAGCCATAAGATGGGTGCTAACTATGGCTACACCTTC.

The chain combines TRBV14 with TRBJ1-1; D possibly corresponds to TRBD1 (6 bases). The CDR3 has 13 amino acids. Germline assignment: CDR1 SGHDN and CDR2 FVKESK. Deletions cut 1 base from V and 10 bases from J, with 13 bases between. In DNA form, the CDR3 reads TGTGCCAGCAGCCAAGGGGATGGCAGGGGAGCTTTCTTT. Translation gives CASSQGDGRGAFF.

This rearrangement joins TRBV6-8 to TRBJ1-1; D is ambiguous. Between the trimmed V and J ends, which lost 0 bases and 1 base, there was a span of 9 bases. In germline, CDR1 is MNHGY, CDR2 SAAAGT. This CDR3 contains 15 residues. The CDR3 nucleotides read TGTGCCAGCAGTTACTCGAGGTATGGGAACACTGAAGCTTTCTTT. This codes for CASSYSRYGNTEAFF.

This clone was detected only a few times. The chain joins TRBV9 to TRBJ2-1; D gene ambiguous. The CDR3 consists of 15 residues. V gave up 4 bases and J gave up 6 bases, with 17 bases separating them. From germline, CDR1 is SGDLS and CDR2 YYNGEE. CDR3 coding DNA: TGTGCCAGCAGCCCTATGGGGTTTGTTCCCAATGAGCAGTTCTTC. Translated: CASSPMGFVPNEQFF.

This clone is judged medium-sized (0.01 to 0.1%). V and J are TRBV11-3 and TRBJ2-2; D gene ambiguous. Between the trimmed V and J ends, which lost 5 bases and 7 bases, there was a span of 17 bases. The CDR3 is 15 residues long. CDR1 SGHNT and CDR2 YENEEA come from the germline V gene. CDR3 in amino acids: CASSATRAVDGELFF. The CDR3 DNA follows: TGTGCCAGCAGCGCAACTCGAGCTGTGGACGGGGAGCTGTTTTTT.

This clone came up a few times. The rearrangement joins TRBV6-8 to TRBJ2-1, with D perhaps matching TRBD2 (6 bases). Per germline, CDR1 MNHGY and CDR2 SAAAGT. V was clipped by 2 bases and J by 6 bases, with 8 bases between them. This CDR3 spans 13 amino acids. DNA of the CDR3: TGTGCCAGCAGTTACGGACTATCCAATGAGCAGTTCTTC. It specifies CASSYGLSNEQFF.

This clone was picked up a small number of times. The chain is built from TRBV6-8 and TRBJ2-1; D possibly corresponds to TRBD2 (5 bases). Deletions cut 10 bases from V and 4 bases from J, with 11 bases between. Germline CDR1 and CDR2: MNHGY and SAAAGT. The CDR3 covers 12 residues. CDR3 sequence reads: CAIRRSYNEQFF. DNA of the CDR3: TGTGCCATCAGGAGGAGTTACAATGAGCAGTTCTTC.

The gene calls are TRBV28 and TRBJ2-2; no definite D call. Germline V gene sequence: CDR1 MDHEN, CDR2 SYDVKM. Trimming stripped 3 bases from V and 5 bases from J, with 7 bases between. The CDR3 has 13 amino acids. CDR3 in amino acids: CASSFRVTGELFF. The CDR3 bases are TGTGCCAGCAGTTTTAGGGTTACCGGGGAGCTGTTTTTT. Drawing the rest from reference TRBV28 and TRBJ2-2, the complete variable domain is DVKVTQSSRYLVKRTGEKVFLECVQDMDHENMFWYRQDPGLGLRLIYFSYDVKMKEKGDIPEGYSVSREKKERFSLILESASTNQTSMYLCASSFRVTGELFFGEGSRLTVL.